Described below is a single TCR beta chain sequence and its context. Its target is unknown. This sample stems from a study of shared clonotypes between healthy human individuals. Study details: Two female and a few male donors aged 18 to 49 were enrolled. Study-wide findings and caveats: At large depth, rarefaction still showed sorted-subset sequencing to be incomplete. Naive CD4 clonotype sharing across a handful of donors was about 5%.

Germline V CDR1 and CDR2: MDHEN, SYDVKM. CDR3 length equals 14 residues. V lost 5 bases to trimming and J lost 6 bases, with 14 bases between them. TCRdb keeps only in-frame clones here, not all; method: immunoSEQ multiplex PCR. The top ten clones hold roughly 1.8% of a sample with about 2,100,000 clones, about 93% of them seen once. Naive-designated CD8 cells lacked CD45RO, were positively enriched for CCR7, and omitted terminally differentiated effector memory CD45RA+ cells. The V call is TRBV28, the J call TRBJ2-1, with D maybe TRBD2 (5 bases). The specimen sequenced was naive CD8+ T cells from PBMCs. This sequence originates from a man younger than 35 in good health. Some clones in this sample may be carry-over from other donors' samples. CDR3 sequence (DNA): TGTGCCAGCAGTCCGGAGTTAGCGCGCAATGAGCAGTTCTTC. Translating gives CASSPELARNEQFF.